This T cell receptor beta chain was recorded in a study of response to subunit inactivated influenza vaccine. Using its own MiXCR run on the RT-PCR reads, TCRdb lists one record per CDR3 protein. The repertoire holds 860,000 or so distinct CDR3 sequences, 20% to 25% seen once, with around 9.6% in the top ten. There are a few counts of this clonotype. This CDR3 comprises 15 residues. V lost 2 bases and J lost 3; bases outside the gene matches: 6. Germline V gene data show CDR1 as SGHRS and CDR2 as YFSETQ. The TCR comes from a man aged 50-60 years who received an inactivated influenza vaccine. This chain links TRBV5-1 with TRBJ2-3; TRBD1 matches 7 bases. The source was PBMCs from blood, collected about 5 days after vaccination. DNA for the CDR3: TGCGCCAGCAGCTTCCCCGGGACAGAGACAGATACGCAGTATTTT. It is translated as CASSFPGTETDTQYF. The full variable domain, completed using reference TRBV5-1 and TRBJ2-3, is KAGVTQTPRYLIKTRGQQVTLSCSPISGHRSVSWYQQTPGQGLQFLFEYFSETQRNKGNFPGRFSGRQFSNSRSEMNVSTLELGDSALYLCASSFPGTETDTQYFGPGTRLTVL.